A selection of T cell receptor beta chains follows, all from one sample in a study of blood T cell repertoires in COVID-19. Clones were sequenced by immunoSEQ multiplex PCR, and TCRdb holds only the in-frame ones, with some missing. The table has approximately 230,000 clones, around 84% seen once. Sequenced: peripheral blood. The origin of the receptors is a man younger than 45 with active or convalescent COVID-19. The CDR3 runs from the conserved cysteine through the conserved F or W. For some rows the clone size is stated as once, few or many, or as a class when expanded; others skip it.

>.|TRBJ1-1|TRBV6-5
CASSPSGQSNTEAFF
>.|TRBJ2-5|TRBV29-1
CSVPGLAGVLQETQYF
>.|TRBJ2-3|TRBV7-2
CASSSLHTDTQYF
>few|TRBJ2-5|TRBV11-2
CASSLSGPETQYF
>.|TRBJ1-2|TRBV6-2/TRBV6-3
CASNPRPGGYTF
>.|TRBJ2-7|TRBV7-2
CASSPYGSEQYF
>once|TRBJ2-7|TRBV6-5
CASSYQWSSGSYEQYF
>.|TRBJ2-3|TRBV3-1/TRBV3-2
CASSREDTQYF
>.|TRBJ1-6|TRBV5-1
CASRLGTGGYNSPLHF
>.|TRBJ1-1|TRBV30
CAWSGQLETEAFF
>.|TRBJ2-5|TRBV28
CASRNRQGSLQETQYF
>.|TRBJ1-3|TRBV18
CASSPQGYSSSGNTIYF
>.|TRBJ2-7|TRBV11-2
CASSPGLNYEQYF